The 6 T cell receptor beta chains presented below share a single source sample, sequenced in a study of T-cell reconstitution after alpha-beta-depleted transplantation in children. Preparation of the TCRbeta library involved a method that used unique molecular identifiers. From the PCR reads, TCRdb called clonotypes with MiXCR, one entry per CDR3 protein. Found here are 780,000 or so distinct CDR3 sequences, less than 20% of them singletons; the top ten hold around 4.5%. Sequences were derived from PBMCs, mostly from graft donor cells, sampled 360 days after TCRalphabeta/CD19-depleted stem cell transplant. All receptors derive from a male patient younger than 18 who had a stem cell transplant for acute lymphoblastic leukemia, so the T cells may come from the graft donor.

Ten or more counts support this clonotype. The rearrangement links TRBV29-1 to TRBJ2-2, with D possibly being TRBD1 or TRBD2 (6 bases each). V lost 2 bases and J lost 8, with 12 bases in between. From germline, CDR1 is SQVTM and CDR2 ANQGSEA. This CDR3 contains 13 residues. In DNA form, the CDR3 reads TGCAGCGTTGAATGGGGGGCGCATGGGGAGCTGTTTTTT. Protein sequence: CSVEWGAHGELFF.

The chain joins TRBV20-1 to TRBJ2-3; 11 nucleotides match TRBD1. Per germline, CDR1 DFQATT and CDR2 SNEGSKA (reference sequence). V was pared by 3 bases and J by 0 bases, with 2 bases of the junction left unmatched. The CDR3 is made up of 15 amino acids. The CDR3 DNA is TGCAGTGCTAGGGACAGGGGGCATAGCACAGATACGCAGTATTTT. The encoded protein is CSARDRGHSTDTQYF.

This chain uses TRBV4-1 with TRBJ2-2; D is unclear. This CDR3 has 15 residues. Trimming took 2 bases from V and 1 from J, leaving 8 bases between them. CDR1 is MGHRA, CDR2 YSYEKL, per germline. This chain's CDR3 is CASSQPRGNTGELFF. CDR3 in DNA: TGCGCCAGCAGCCAACCCCGAGGGAACACCGGGGAGCTGTTTTTT.

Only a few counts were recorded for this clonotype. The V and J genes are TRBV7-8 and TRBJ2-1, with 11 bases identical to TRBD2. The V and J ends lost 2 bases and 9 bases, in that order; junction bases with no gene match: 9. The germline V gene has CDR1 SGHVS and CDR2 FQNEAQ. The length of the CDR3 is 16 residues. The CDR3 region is CASSLIKSSGRSEQFF. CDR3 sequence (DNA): TGTGCCAGCAGCTTAATTAAGTCTAGCGGGAGGAGTGAGCAGTTCTTC. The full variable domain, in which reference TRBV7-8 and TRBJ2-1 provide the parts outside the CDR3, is GAGVSQSPRYKVAKRGQDVALRCDPISGHVSLFWYQQALGQGPEFLTYFQNEAQLDKSGLPSDRFFAERPEGSVSTLKIQRTQQEDSAVYLCASSLIKSSGRSEQFFGPGTRLTVL.

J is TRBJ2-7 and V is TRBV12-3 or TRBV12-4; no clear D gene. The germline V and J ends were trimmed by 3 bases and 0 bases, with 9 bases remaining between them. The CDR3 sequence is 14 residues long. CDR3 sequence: CASSFRMASYEQYF. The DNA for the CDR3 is TGTGCCAGCAGTTTTAGGATGGCCTCCTACGAGCAGTACTTC.

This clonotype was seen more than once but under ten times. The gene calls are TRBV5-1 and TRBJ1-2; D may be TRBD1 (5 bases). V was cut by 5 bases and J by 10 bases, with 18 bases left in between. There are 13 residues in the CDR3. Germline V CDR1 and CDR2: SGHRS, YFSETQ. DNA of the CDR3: TGCGCCAGCAGGGACCTCCGACAGTCCGACTACACCTTC. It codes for CASRDLRQSDYTF.